These T cell receptor beta chains were read from a single sample in a study of blood T cell repertoires in COVID-19. The data were produced by immunoSEQ multiplex PCR, yet TCRdb's version contains in-frame clones alone and is incomplete. The table includes 50,000 to 55,000 clones, about 90% detected once. Sequencing input: peripheral blood. The receptor source for this set is a human donor with active COVID-19. The donor label of this sample is uncertain. CDR3s leave out the opening cysteine and the closing phenylalanine or tryptophan.

V gene: TRBV19
J gene: TRBJ1-1
CDR3 protein: ASSPQGLNTEAF

V gene: TRBV27
J gene: TRBJ2-3
CDR3 protein: ASSPGQHTDTQY

V gene: TRBV7-6
J gene: TRBJ2-7
CDR3 protein: ASSLMSGTAYSYEQY

V gene: TRBV19
J gene: TRBJ2-3
CDR3 protein: ASSVVAGGPDTQY

V gene: TRBV18
J gene: TRBJ2-3
CDR3 protein: ASSPPGRFMRDTQY

V gene: TRBV19
J gene: TRBJ1-6
CDR3 protein: ATRRPGNSPLH

V gene: TRBV10-2
J gene: TRBJ1-5
CDR3 protein: ASTFGGNQPQH

V gene: TRBV28
J gene: TRBJ2-1
CDR3 protein: ASSLLSGAYNEQF

V gene: TRBV4-3
J gene: TRBJ2-1
CDR3 protein: ASSQGIALVRGYNEQF

V gene: TRBV25-1
J gene: TRBJ1-4
CDR3 protein: ASRARRGGEKLF

V gene: TRBV19
J gene: TRBJ2-1
CDR3 protein: ASRLNGGGHNEQF

V gene: TRBV19
J gene: TRBJ1-1
CDR3 protein: ASSIGTVMNTEAF

V gene: TRBV5-1
J gene: TRBJ2-1
CDR3 protein: ASTHGGPEQF

V gene: TRBV6-5
J gene: TRBJ2-7
CDR3 protein: ASIRTSGGAYEQY

V gene: TRBV29-1
J gene: TRBJ2-1
CDR3 protein: SAGQGFDEQF

V gene: TRBV4-3
J gene: TRBJ1-2
CDR3 protein: ASSPDLGQNYGYT

V gene: TRBV11-2
J gene: TRBJ1-2
CDR3 protein: ASSFGSGANYGYT

V gene: TRBV10-3
J gene: TRBJ1-5
CDR3 protein: ATSLRGSNQPQH

V gene: TRBV24-1
J gene: TRBJ2-7
CDR3 protein: ATSDGTSYEQY

V gene: TRBV2
J gene: TRBJ2-2
CDR3 protein: ASSDNLAGEKLF

V gene: TRBV5-1
J gene: TRBJ1-2
CDR3 protein: ASSGGQGAVLYGYT

V gene: TRBV5-1
J gene: TRBJ2-5
CDR3 protein: ASSHPGETQY

V gene: TRBV27
J gene: TRBJ2-2
CDR3 protein: ASSPRLAGSNTGELF

V gene: TRBV7-7
J gene: TRBJ2-7
CDR3 protein: ASSPQAGYEQY

V gene: TRBV18
J gene: TRBJ1-3
CDR3 protein: ASSPQMSRGSGNTIY

V gene: TRBV6-5
J gene: TRBJ1-1
CDR3 protein: ASSSRTGMNTEAF

V gene: TRBV4-2
J gene: TRBJ1-2
CDR3 protein: ASSDRQGRGLGYT

V gene: TRBV7-8
J gene: TRBJ1-5
CDR3 protein: ASSPRGANRKAQPQH

V gene: TRBV10-1
J gene: TRBJ1-2
CDR3 protein: ASTLRDRANYGYT

V gene: TRBV6-5
J gene: TRBJ1-5
CDR3 protein: ASSSGPHQPQH

V gene: TRBV6-2/TRBV6-3
J gene: TRBJ2-3
CDR3 protein: ASSGRYSGGEVDTQY

V gene: TRBV19
J gene: TRBJ2-3
CDR3 protein: ATTGAGTDTQY

V gene: TRBV7-3
J gene: TRBJ2-3
CDR3 protein: ASSSGTSGNTQY

V gene: TRBV11-3
J gene: TRBJ2-7
CDR3 protein: ASLYYEQY

V gene: TRBV5-1
J gene: TRBJ2-5
CDR3 protein: ASRGQGGVAETQY

V gene: TRBV27
J gene: TRBJ1-2
CDR3 protein: ASSPIGDRVLYGYT

V gene: TRBV5-1
J gene: TRBJ2-1
CDR3 protein: ASSLELVDEQF

V gene: TRBV24-1
J gene: TRBJ1-5
CDR3 protein: ATSEQGGRNQPQH

V gene: TRBV9
J gene: TRBJ1-3
CDR3 protein: ASSVTGGSSGNTIY

V gene: TRBV5-5
J gene: TRBJ2-3
CDR3 protein: ASSGRGRPVTDTQY

V gene: TRBV19
J gene: TRBJ1-3
CDR3 protein: ATRHLGGRLHGNTIY

V gene: TRBV7-3
J gene: TRBJ1-5
CDR3 protein: ASSPVVRDRVGPQH

V gene: TRBV6-5
J gene: TRBJ1-6
CDR3 protein: ASSYGQLLNSPLH

V gene: TRBV20-1
J gene: TRBJ2-7
CDR3 protein: SASQAAYEQY

V gene: TRBV3-1/TRBV3-2
J gene: TRBJ2-3
CDR3 protein: ASSQVSGGAGDGGTDTQY

V gene: TRBV6-5
J gene: TRBJ1-1
CDR3 protein: ASSYSATGSFAF

V gene: TRBV5-4
J gene: TRBJ1-1
CDR3 protein: ASSSWDRVTEAF

V gene: TRBV18
J gene: TRBJ2-3
CDR3 protein: ASSTGLDRRADTQY

V gene: TRBV19
J gene: TRBJ2-1
CDR3 protein: ASSNPGTGNEQF

V gene: TRBV5-1
J gene: TRBJ1-2
CDR3 protein: ASSLAGIGLNGYT

V gene: TRBV19
J gene: TRBJ2-5
CDR3 protein: ASSLGTWETQY

V gene: TRBV6-2/TRBV6-3
J gene: TRBJ1-1
CDR3 protein: ASSFPQGKEAF

V gene: TRBV19
J gene: TRBJ1-6
CDR3 protein: ASSTGTGANSPLH

V gene: TRBV6-5
J gene: TRBJ1-1
CDR3 protein: ASSSSHRANTEAF